This T cell receptor beta chain stems from a study of T cells after posttransplantation cyclophosphamide. V trimming: 2 bases; J trimming: 1 base; junction bases outside the gene matches: 6. CDR3 size: 16 residues. The V gene's germline CDR1 is KGHSH and CDR2 LQKENI. A marrow graft followed busulfan-fludarabine conditioning, with cyclophosphamide on days +3 and +4. Sequencing was performed with immunoSEQ multiplex PCR; in TCRdb, only in-frame clones are kept and a portion is missing. Of 35,000 to 50,000 clones listed, about nine tenths were seen once; the top ten hold 2% to 2.5%. The study's findings and limits: Recipient CMV seropositivity and CMV reactivation strongly tracked TRB clonality. Skin or GI-infiltrating T cells shared few TRB sequences with blood. Donor CD8+ memory clones often dominated recipient blood repertoires at later times.

With respect to this clone: Antigen: not known.

The specimen comprised PBMCs, sampled 60 to 65 days after allogeneic stem cell transplant with posttransplant cyclophosphamide. The V gene is TRBV18, the J gene TRBJ2-3, with TRBD1 matching 7 bases. This clonotype was obtained from a male patient between 55 and 70 years old who received an allogeneic stem cell transplant from a related donor and was CMV-positive. Some T cells could come from the graft donor. CDR3 residues: CASSPDREWGTDTQYF. The CDR3 bases are TGTGCCAGCTCACCAGACAGGGAATGGGGCACAGATACGCAGTATTTT.